The rows below give T cell receptor beta chains drawn from one sample of a study of shared clonotypes between healthy human individuals. Here immunoSEQ multiplex PCR was the method, and the copy in TCRdb shows in-frame clones only, minus some. Among millions of clones listed, roughly 95% were seen once. Material for sequencing was naive CD8+ T cells sorted from blood. These receptors were collected from a man aged 18-30 years in good health. CDR3s include the opening cysteine and the closing phenylalanine or tryptophan. The D gene is left open where the match is weak. A row's size may be missing; if present it is once, few, many or a size class.

D gene	V gene	J gene	clone size	CDR3 DNA	CDR3 protein
-	TRBV29-1	TRBJ2-1	-	TGCAGCCACAACCGGGACTTGCTGACGGCTGAGCAGTTCTTC	CSHNRDLLTAEQFF
-	TRBV7-6	TRBJ2-7	-	TGTGCCAGCAGCTTTAGTTGGGGGGCAGGCTACGAGCAGTACTTC	CASSFSWGAGYEQYF
-	TRBV6-6	TRBJ2-7	-	TGTGCCAGCAGTTTTCGCTCCTACGAGCAGTACTTC	CASSFRSYEQYF
-	TRBV7-9	TRBJ1-2	-	TGTGCCAGCACTATAAGCCCGCCAGGGGACTATGGCTACACCTTC	CASTISPPGDYGYTF
TRBD1	TRBV29-1	TRBJ2-1	-	TGCAGCGTTGTTGGACAGGGATCCTACAATGAGCAGTTCTTC	CSVVGQGSYNEQFF
TRBD2	TRBV14	TRBJ2-1	-	TGTGCCAGCAGCCAAGATAGGCGGGAGCATATCTGGAATGAGCAGTTCTTC	CASSQDRREHIWNEQFF
-	TRBV4-3	TRBJ1-3	-	TGCGCCAGCAGCCAAGGGGCTGGAAACACCATATATTTT	CASSQGAGNTIYF
-	TRBV10-2	TRBJ2-4	-	TGCGCCAGCAGGGAGGAGATCTGGACAGAAGGGGAAAACATTCAGTACTTC	CASREEIWTEGENIQYF
-	TRBV19	TRBJ1-5	-	TGTGCCAGTAGTATTCGTGATAGCAATCAGCCCCAGCATTTT	CASSIRDSNQPQHF
-	TRBV19	TRBJ2-7	-	TGTGCCAGTAGTATGGGCCTGGGCGGCTACGAGCAGTACTTC	CASSMGLGGYEQYF
-	TRBV9	TRBJ2-3	-	TGTGCCAGCAGCGGAGACAGGAGCGATACGCAGTATTTT	CASSGDRSDTQYF
-	TRBV10-3	TRBJ2-1	once	TGTGCCATCAGTGAGTCAACGCAATACAATGAGCAGTTCTTC	CAISESTQYNEQFF
-	TRBV5-1	TRBJ2-3	-	TGCGCCAGCAGCTTGGAAAGGGGTGACACAGATACGCAGTATTTT	CASSLERGDTDTQYF
-	TRBV15	TRBJ1-2	-	TGTGCCACCAGCAGAGACTTAGGATCTGCGGGATGGGCGGATGGCTACACCTTC	CATSRDLGSAGWADGYTF
-	TRBV9	TRBJ2-3	-	TGTGCCAGCAGCGTAGCTACTCGAGACCACACAGATACGCAGTATTTT	CASSVATRDHTDTQYF
-	TRBV27	TRBJ2-2	-	TGTGCCAGCAGTCCGATAAGGGGCGGGGCGAACACCGGGGAGCTGTTTTTT	CASSPIRGGANTGELFF
TRBD1	TRBV29-1	TRBJ1-1	-	TGCAGCGTTGACTCGGGACAGGGCACTGAAGCTTTCTTT	CSVDSGQGTEAFF
TRBD1	TRBV7-9	TRBJ2-7	-	TGTGCCAGCAGGCCAACAGGGGACAACGAGCAGTACTTC	CASRPTGDNEQYF
-	TRBV6-1	TRBJ2-5	-	TGTGCCAGCAGTGATTTGGGGGGTTTAGAGACCCAGTACTTC	CASSDLGGLETQYF
-	TRBV2	TRBJ2-7	-	TGTGCCAGCAAGGACGGAGCCTACGAGCAGTACTTC	CASKDGAYEQYF
TRBD1	TRBV11-2	TRBJ1-5	-	TGTGCCAGCAGCTCCGGGACAGGGTGGAATCAGCCCCAGCATTTT	CASSSGTGWNQPQHF
TRBD2	TRBV6-4	TRBJ2-7	-	TGTGCCGGGGGGGACGGGTTACACTACGAGCAGTACTTC	CAGGDGLHYEQYF
-	TRBV28	TRBJ2-3	-	TGTGCCAGCTCCCTGGGGGGGCAGGAAGGCACAGATACGCAGTATTTT	CASSLGGQEGTDTQYF
TRBD2	TRBV29-1	TRBJ2-1	-	TGCAGCGTTGAAGATCGAGCGGGAGGGGACAATGAGCAGTTCTTC	CSVEDRAGGDNEQFF
-	TRBV5-6	TRBJ2-1	-	TGTGCCAGCAGCTTGGTAAGCGCCGTCTACAATGAGCAGTTCTTC	CASSLVSAVYNEQFF
-	TRBV27	TRBJ2-1	-	TGTGCCATTGGGGCTTTCTACAATGAGCAGTTCTTC	CAIGAFYNEQFF
-	TRBV10-1	TRBJ1-2	few	TGCGCCAGCAGTGAGGACTCAGGAGGGAACGGCTACACCTTC	CASSEDSGGNGYTF
-	TRBV2	TRBJ2-7	-	TGTGCCAGCAGTGGGGACTCCCTCTCCTACTACGAGCAGTACTTC	CASSGDSLSYYEQYF
-	TRBV13	TRBJ2-7	-	TGTGCCAGCAGCTCTTCCTACGAGCAGTACTTC	CASSSSYEQYF
-	TRBV7-8	TRBJ2-3	-	TGTGCCAGCAGCGCAGAGACGCTCGGCCCGAATACGCAGTATTTT	CASSAETLGPNTQYF
-	TRBV27	TRBJ2-7	-	TGTGCCAGCAGTTTCAGCGCCGGGGGTGACGAGCAGTACTTC	CASSFSAGGDEQYF
-	TRBV19	TRBJ1-5	-	TGTGCCAGTATGGATTATAGCAATCAGCCCCAGCATTTT	CASMDYSNQPQHF
-	TRBV15	TRBJ2-7	-	TGTGCCACCAGCAGAGATATGGGATACGAGCAGTACTTC	CATSRDMGYEQYF
TRBD1	TRBV7-8	TRBJ2-5	-	TGTGCCAGCAGCTTCCGGGACAGGAGGAGAGAGACCCAGTACTTC	CASSFRDRRRETQYF
-	TRBV5-6	TRBJ2-7	-	TGTGCCAGCAGCCCGGGACATCTAGACGAGCAGTACTTC	CASSPGHLDEQYF
-	TRBV6-5	TRBJ1-2	-	TGTGCCAGCAGTTGGCGGGGGCCAAATCCTAACTATGGCTACACCTTC	CASSWRGPNPNYGYTF
-	TRBV27	TRBJ1-2	-	TGTGCCAGCAGTTTCGGTGGCAGTGTCCTTAACTATGGCTACACCTTC	CASSFGGSVLNYGYTF
-	TRBV5-1	TRBJ2-7	few	TGCGCCAGCAGCTTGCCGGGCGAGTACGAGCAGTACTTC	CASSLPGEYEQYF
-	TRBV7-8	TRBJ2-5	-	TGTGCCAGCAGCTTAATAGGGTTAGGGGAGACCCAGTACTTC	CASSLIGLGETQYF
-	TRBV7-9	TRBJ2-7	-	TGTGCCAGCAGCTTAGCGGGACTCGGGGTTCCGTACTTC	CASSLAGLGVPYF
TRBD2	TRBV4-1	TRBJ2-1	-	TGCGCCAGCAGCCAAGGCCTAGCGGGGAACAATGAGCAGTTCTTC	CASSQGLAGNNEQFF
TRBD2	TRBV4-3	TRBJ2-1	-	TGCGCCAGCAGCCCGTCGACGGCGGGAGGCGCCGACAATGAGCAGTTCTTC	CASSPSTAGGADNEQFF
TRBD2	TRBV2	TRBJ2-5	-	TGTGCCAGCAGTGAATTAGCGGGAGGGCCTGGTGGGGAGACCCAGTACTTC	CASSELAGGPGGETQYF
TRBD2	TRBV5-1	TRBJ2-3	-	TGCGCCAGCAGCCCATGGACTAGCGGGAGCACAGATACGCAGTATTTT	CASSPWTSGSTDTQYF
-	TRBV5-1	TRBJ2-7	-	TGCGCCAGCAGCGAGGGACCTGGAACCCACGAGCAGTACTTC	CASSEGPGTHEQYF